This TCR beta chain emerged from a study of blood T cell repertoires in COVID-19. Study as a whole: From the United States, Italy and Spain came samples of acute and convalescent COVID-19. From T cells, B-cell-depleted T cells, or PBMCs came the material, which was cDNA or gDNA.

In the original analysis: By means of reference gene primer amplification, nucleated cell counts were estimated. TCRdb's table, derived via immunoSEQ multiplex PCR, lists solely in-frame clones and lacks some. The V and J calls and clone size come from that table; D and trimming were worked out from the DNA. The sample lists about 110,000 clones; roughly four fifths were seen once. The CDR3 sequence is 14 residues long. The germline V gene has CDR1 SGHDT and CDR2 YYEEEE. Trimming cost V 2 bases and J 8 bases; bases outside gene matches: 7. The chain carries TRBV5-6 and TRBJ2-1, with 7 positions matching TRBD1. This TCR was sampled from an older man with active or convalescent COVID-19. The sequencing input was peripheral blood. This CDR3 is CASSFGTVAYEQFF. The CDR3 DNA sequence: TGTGCCAGCAGCTTCGGGACAGTAGCATATGAGCAGTTCTTC.